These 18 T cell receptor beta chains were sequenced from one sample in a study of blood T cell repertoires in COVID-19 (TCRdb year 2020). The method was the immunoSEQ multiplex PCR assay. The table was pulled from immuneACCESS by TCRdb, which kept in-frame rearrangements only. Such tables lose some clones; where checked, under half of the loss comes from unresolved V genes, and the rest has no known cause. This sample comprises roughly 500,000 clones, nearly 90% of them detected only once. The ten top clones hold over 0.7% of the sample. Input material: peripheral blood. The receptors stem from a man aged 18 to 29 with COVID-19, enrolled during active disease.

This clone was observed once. The CDR3 region has the DNA TGTGCCAGTAGTAGAACTAGCGGGAGTCGTTTCACCGGGGAGCTGTTTTTT. It codes for CASSRTSGSRFTGELFF. This sequence joins TRBV19 and TRBJ2-2; 11 nucleotides align to TRBD2. In germline, CDR1 is LNHDA, CDR2 SQIVND (reference sequence). The CDR3 runs 17 residues. V was pared by 4 bases and J by 4 bases, with 8 bases of the junction left unmatched.

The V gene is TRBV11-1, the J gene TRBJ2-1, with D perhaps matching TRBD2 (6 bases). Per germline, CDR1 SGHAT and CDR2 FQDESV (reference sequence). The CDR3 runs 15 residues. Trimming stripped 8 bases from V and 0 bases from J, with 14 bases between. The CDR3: CASAPLTSSYNEQFF. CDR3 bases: TGTGCCAGCGCCCCCTTGACTAGCTCCTACAATGAGCAGTTCTTC.

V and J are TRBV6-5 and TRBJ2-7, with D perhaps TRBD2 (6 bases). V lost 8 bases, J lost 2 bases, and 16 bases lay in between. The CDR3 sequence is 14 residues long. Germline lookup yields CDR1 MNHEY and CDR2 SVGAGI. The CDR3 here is CASARGSGTYEQYF. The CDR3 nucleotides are TGTGCCAGCGCCCGAGGTAGCGGAACCTACGAGCAGTACTTC.

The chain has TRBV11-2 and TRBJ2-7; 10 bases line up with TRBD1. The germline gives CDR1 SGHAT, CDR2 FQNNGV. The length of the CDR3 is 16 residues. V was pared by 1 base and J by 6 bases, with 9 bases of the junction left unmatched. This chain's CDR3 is CASSLGHRDRGTEQYF. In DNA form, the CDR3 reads TGTGCCAGCAGCTTAGGGCACCGGGACAGGGGTACCGAGCAGTACTTC. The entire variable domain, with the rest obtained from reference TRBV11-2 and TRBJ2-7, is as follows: EAGVAQSPRYKIIEKRQSVAFWCNPISGHATLYWYQQILGQGPKLLIQFQNNGVVDDSQLPKDRFSAERLKGVDSTLKIQPAKLEDSAVYLCASSLGHRDRGTEQYFGPGTRLTVT.

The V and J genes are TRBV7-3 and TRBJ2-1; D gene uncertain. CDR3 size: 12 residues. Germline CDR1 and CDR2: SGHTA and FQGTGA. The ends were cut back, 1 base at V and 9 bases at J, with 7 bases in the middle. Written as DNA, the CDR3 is TGTGCCAGCAGCTTAAATCGAGGTGAGCAGTTCTTC. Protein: CASSLNRGEQFF.

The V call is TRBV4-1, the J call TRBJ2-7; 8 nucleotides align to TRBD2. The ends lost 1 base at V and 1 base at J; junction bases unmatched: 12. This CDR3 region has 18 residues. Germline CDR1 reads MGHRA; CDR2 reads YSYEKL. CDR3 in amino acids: CASSQGFSRGRTSYEQYF. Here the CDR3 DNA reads TGCGCCAGCAGCCAAGGCTTCTCGCGCGGGAGGACGTCCTACGAGCAGTACTTC.

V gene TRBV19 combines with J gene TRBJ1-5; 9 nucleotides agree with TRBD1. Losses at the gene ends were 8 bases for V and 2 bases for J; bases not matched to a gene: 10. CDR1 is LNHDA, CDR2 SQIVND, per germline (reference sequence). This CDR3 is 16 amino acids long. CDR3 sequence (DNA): TGTGCCAGTGGGGGCGGGACAGGGAGTGGCAATCAGCCCCAGCATTTT. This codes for CASGGGTGSGNQPQHF.

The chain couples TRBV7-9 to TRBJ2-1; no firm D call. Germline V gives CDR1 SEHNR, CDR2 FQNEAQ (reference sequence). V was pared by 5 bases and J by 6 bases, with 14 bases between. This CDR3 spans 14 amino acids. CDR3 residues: CASSLHEQLNEQFF. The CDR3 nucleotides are TGTGCCAGCAGCCTTCACGAGCAACTCAATGAGCAGTTCTTC.

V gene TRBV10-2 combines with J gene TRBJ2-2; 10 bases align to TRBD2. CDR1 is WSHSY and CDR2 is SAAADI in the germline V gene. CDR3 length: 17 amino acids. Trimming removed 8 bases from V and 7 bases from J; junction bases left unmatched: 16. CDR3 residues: CASGFGTSDASGGELFF. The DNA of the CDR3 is TGCGCCAGCGGTTTCGGGACTAGCGACGCCTCCGGCGGGGAGCTGTTTTTT.

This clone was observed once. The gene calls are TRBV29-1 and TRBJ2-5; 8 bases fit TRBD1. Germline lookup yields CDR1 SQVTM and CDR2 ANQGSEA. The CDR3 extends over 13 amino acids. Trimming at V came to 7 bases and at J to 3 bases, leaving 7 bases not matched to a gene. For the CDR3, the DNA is TGCAGCGCAATCAGGGGGCAGGAAGAGACCCAGTACTTC. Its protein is CSAIRGQEETQYF.

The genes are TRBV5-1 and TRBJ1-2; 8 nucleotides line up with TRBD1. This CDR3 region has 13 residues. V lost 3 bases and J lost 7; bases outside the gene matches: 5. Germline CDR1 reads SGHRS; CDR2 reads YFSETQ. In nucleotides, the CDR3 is TGCGCCAGCAGCTCCGGACAGGGATTTGGCTACACCTTC. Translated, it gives CASSSGQGFGYTF.

The CDR3 is CASSPPRGSSGANVLTF. The CDR3 nucleotides read TGTGCCAGCAGTCCGCCCCGGGGATCCTCTGGGGCCAACGTCCTGACTTTC. The rearrangement uses TRBV7-9 and TRBJ2-6, with D possibly TRBD2 on 5 matching bases. The germline V and J ends were trimmed by 6 bases and 0 bases, with 15 bases remaining between them. The CDR3 contains 17 residues. Germline-derived CDR1 and CDR2 are SEHNR and FQNEAQ (reference sequence).

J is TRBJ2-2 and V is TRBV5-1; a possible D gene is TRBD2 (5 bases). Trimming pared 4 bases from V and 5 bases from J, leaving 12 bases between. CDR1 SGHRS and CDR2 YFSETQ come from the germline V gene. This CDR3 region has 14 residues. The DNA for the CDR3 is TGCGCCAGCAGCCCGTCCACTAGTACCGGGGAGCTGTTTTTT. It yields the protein CASSPSTSTGELFF.

The CDR3 DNA reads TGTGCCAGCAGCCTGGTGGGGAGTCCCGAAGCTTTCTTT. This translates into CASSLVGSPEAFF. The chain employs TRBV5-4 and TRBJ1-1; D gene uncertain. The CDR3 is 13 residues long. The germline CDR1 and CDR2 sequences are SGHNT and YYREEE (reference sequence). Trimming took 4 bases from V and 8 from J, leaving 15 bases between them. The full variable domain, with the rest looked up from reference TRBV5-4 and TRBJ1-1, is ETGVTQSPTHLIKTRGQQVTLRCSSQSGHNTVSWYQQALGQGPQFIFQYYREEENGRGNFPPRFSGLQFPNYSSELNVNALELDDSALYLCASSLVGSPEAFFGQGTRLTVV.

The CDR3 is CASSSDGQGNTEAFF. The CDR3 coding sequence is TGCGCCAGCAGCTCTGATGGACAGGGGAACACTGAAGCTTTCTTT. J is TRBJ1-1 and V is TRBV5-1; 8 bases are shared with TRBD1. Germline CDR1 and CDR2: SGHRS and YFSETQ. CDR3 length equals 15 residues. J was trimmed by 1 base and V by 3 bases; bases with no gene match: 5.

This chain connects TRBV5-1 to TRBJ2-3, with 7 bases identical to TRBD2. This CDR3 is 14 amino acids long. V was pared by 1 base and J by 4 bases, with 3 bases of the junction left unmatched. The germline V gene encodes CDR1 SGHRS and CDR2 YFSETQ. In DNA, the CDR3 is TGCGCCAGCAGCTTGATGAGCGGGGCAGATACGCAGTATTTT. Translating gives CASSLMSGADTQYF. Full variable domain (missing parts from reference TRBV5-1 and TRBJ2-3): KAGVTQTPRYLIKTRGQQVTLSCSPISGHRSVSWYQQTPGQGLQFLFEYFSETQRNKGNFPGRFSGRQFSNSRSEMNVSTLELGDSALYLCASSLMSGADTQYFGPGTRLTVL.

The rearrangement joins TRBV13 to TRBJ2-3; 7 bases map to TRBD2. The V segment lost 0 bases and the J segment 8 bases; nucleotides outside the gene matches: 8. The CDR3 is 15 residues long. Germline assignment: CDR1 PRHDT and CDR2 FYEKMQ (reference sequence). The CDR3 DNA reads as TGTGCCAGCAGCTTAGGCCTAGCGGACCCAGTTACGCAGTATTTT. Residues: CASSLGLADPVTQYF.

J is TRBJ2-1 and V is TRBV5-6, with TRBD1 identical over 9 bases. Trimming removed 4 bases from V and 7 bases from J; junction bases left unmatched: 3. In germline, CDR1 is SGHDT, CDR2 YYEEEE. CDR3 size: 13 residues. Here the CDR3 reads CASSGGTGNEQFF. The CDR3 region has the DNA TGTGCCAGCAGCGGGGGGACAGGGAATGAGCAGTTCTTC.